One and the same sample provided the 12 T cell receptor beta chains below, sequenced in a study of blood T cells in healthy people across ages (dated by TCRdb to between 2014 and 2017). The library came from 5' RACE. The sequencer listed for this sample is Illumina HiSeq 2500. A second PCR of about 7 to 12 cycles was performed with a sample-barcoded 5' primer and a J-beta primer mix. TCRdb handled the public reads itself, with Q25 trimming in fastp and clone calling in MiXCR, and kept productive beta chains. Rows with a matching CDR3 protein are joined into one entry that keeps the most common DNA and genes. The sample includes approximately 780,000 distinct CDR3 sequences, with roughly 24% observed a single time. The ten most abundant clones make up about 2.9% of the sample. These records were also assigned to another study, of T cells of mothers and their children.

Source material: blood. These receptors were collected from a boy aged 5-17 years in good health.

The genes are TRBV7-8 and TRBJ2-5; D is undetermined. Germline V gene sequence: CDR1 SGHVS, CDR2 FQNEAQ. The V and J ends lost 5 bases and 2 bases respectively, with 18 bases between them. This CDR3 comprises 16 residues. As DNA, the CDR3 is TGTGCCAGCAGCACAACCGGCGCCTCGATACAAGAGACCCAGTACTTC. It is translated as CASSTTGASIQETQYF.

This clonotype was found a few times. This chain links TRBV9 with TRBJ2-1; 7 nucleotides align to TRBD1. CDR1 is SGDLS and CDR2 is YYNGEE in the germline V gene. With 0 bases clipped from V and 8 bases from J, the junction kept 5 bases outside the gene matches. CDR3 length: 14 residues. The CDR3 sequence: CASSVGPGGDEQFF. Here the CDR3 DNA reads TGTGCCAGCAGCGTAGGTCCAGGGGGAGATGAGCAGTTCTTC.

The chain joins TRBV6-5 to TRBJ2-1; D gene ambiguous. The ends were cut back, 5 bases at V and 3 bases at J, with 8 bases in the middle. The CDR3 length is 13 residues. CDR1 and CDR2 (germline): MNHEY, SVGAGI. The CDR3 region is CASSRTFYNEQFF. The DNA for the CDR3 is TGTGCCAGCAGTCGGACCTTCTACAATGAGCAGTTCTTC.

This clonotype came up a few times. The CDR3 loop reads CASSELASSYNSPLHF. CDR3 DNA: TGTGCCAGCAGCGAGCTCGCCAGCTCCTATAATTCACCCCTCCACTTT. The chain carries TRBV12-3 or TRBV12-4 and TRBJ1-6; the D is unclear. The CDR3 has 16 amino acids. The V end lost 6 bases, the J end lost 0 bases, and 12 bases lay between the germline ends.

The gene calls are TRBV10-1 and TRBJ2-5, with 9 bases matching TRBD2. This CDR3 spans 15 amino acids. The V gene end was trimmed by 2 bases and the J gene end by 1 base; junction bases not matched to a gene: 2. Germline-derived CDR1 and CDR2 are WNHNN and SYGVQD (reference sequence). The CDR3 nucleotides are TGCGCCAGCAGTGAGAGCGGGGGGCCCCAAGAGACCCAGTACTTC. It yields the protein CASSESGGPQETQYF.

This chain connects TRBV10-3 to TRBJ2-7; possible D gene TRBD2, 5 bases. V gave up 9 bases and J gave up 2 bases, with 14 bases separating them. Germline CDR1 and CDR2: ENHRY and SYGVKD. CDR3 size: 13 residues. CDR3: CAISRAGAYEQYF. For the CDR3, the DNA is TGTGCCATAAGTAGAGCCGGGGCCTACGAGCAGTACTTC.

V and J are TRBV12-3 or TRBV12-4 and TRBJ2-7; 7 positions match TRBD1. This CDR3 has 16 amino acids. Trimming took 6 bases from V and 2 from J; bases not matched to a gene: 13. This chain's CDR3 is CASRAPIVTGTYEQYF. CDR3 nucleotide sequence: TGTGCCAGCAGGGCACCCATAGTGACAGGGACCTACGAGCAGTACTTC.

This clonotype was counted between two and nine times. The chain uses TRBV12-3 or TRBV12-4 and TRBJ1-4, with 10 nucleotides matching TRBD1. Trimming at V came to 8 bases and at J to 7 bases, leaving 7 bases not matched to a gene. The CDR3 has 14 residues. The CDR3 protein is CASGSGQGTEKLFF. Written as DNA, the CDR3 is TGTGCCAGCGGATCGGGACAGGGGACTGAAAAACTGTTTTTT.

This clonotype has a handful of counts. The chain joins TRBV30 to TRBJ2-5; TRBD1 agrees at 10 bases. CDR1 is GTSNPN, CDR2 SVGIG, per germline (reference sequence). The CDR3 is 13 residues long. J was trimmed by 3 bases and V by 8 bases; bases with no gene match: 6. The CDR3 reads CAAAGTGEETQYF. The CDR3 nucleotides are TGTGCCGCAGCCGGGACAGGGGAAGAGACCCAGTACTTC.

This clonotype has just a few counts. The V call is TRBV7-3, the J call TRBJ2-5, with TRBD1 as a possible D gene (5 bases). The J call is in doubt because the DNA end fits TRBJ2-7 better. This CDR3 is built from 15 residues. CDR1 and CDR2 from the germline V gene are SGHTA and FQGTGA. CDR3 protein: CASSLTNGQGYEQYF. The CDR3 bases are TGTGCCAGCAGCTTAACAAACGGCCAGGGATACGAGCAGTACTTC.

The chain is built from TRBV27 and TRBJ2-7, with TRBD2 identical over 9 bases. V lost 8 bases to trimming and J lost 3 bases; unmatched junction nucleotides: 8. CDR3 length: 14 amino acids. Germline V gene data show CDR1 as MNHEY and CDR2 as SMNVEV (reference sequence). The CDR3 protein is CASHQKAGGYEQYF. As DNA, the CDR3 is TGTGCCAGCCACCAGAAAGCGGGGGGCTACGAGCAGTACTTC.

The V and J genes are TRBV28 and TRBJ2-5; perhaps D is TRBD1 or TRBD2 (5 bases each). The closer fit of TRBJ2-1 to the DNA end suggests the J call may be wrong. CDR1 MDHEN and CDR2 SYDVKM come from the germline V gene. The CDR3 spans 14 residues. CDR3 bases: TGTGCCAGCAGCCTGACCGGGACCGGGGATGAGCAGTTCTTC. It is translated as CASSLTGTGDEQFF.